Sequencing of this T cell receptor beta chain was carried out in a study of metastatic and nonmetastatic thyroid tumors. Study at large: The study looked at repertoires side by side in blood and in tumor or nodule tissue from malignant and benign thyroid patients. Whole-study findings and limits: In both blood and tumor samples, TCR beta diversity was reported significantly higher for malignant than benign nodules.

This clone was seen repeatedly, ten times or more. What it binds is unknown. Per the original data handling: Using the CDR3 differences seen across clinicopathological groups, the authors built a distant-metastasis classifier for papillary thyroid cancer, which was meant to discriminate distant-metastatic patients. Via MiXCR, TCRdb re-called the PCR reads. The V and J calls come from TCRdb's annotation, not from the publication. This table has roughly 75,000 clones, around 12% appearing once. Germline V CDR1 and CDR2: SEHNR, FQNEAQ (reference sequence). CDR3 length: 13 amino acids. Trimming removed 6 bases from V and 8 bases from J, with 16 bases in between. Until they underwent thyroid surgery, no patient had received any treatment.

The receptor was derived from a female donor with papillary thyroid cancer or a benign thyroid nodule (not recorded which). Some clones in this sample may be carry-over from other donors' samples. The sample consisted of tumor tissue. V is TRBV7-9 and J is TRBJ1-1; D unclear. The CDR3 protein is CASSPAWAREAFF. The CDR3 DNA sequence: TGTGCCAGCAGTCCTGCCTGGGCGCGGGAAGCTTTCTTT.